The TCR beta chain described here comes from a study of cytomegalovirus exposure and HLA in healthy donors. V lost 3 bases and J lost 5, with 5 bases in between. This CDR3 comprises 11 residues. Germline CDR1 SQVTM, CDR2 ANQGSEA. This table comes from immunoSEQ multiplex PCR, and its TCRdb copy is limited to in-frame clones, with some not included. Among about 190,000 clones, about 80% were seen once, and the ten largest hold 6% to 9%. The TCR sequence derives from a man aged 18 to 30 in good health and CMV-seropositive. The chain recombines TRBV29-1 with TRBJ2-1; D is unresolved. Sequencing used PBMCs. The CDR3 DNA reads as TGCAGCGTTGACTCGGACAATGAGCAGTTCTTC. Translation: CSVDSDNEQFF.